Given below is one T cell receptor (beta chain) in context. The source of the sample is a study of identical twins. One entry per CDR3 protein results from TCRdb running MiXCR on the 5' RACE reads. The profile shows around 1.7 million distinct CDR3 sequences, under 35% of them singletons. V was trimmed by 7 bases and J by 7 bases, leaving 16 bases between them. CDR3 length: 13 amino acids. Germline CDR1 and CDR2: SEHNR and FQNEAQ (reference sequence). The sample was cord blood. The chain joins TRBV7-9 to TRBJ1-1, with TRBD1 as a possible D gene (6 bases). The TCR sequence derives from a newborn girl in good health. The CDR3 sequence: CASTLGGQLEAFF. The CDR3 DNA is TGTGCCAGCACCCTCGGGGGGCAGCTTGAAGCTTTCTTT.